This T cell receptor beta chain is drawn from a study of blood T cell repertoires in COVID-19. Study background: Whether acute or convalescent, the COVID-19 samples came from the United States, Italy and Spain.

CDR3 length: 14 residues. CDR1 SGHNT and CDR2 YYREEE come from the germline V gene (reference sequence). V was pared by 2 bases and J by 0 bases, with 6 bases between. Using immunoSEQ multiplex PCR, the repertoire was profiled, and TCRdb retains in-frame clones only, with some absent. The sample consists of around 140,000 clones, over 60% of them appearing once. The material sequenced was peripheral blood. The genes are TRBV5-4 and TRBJ1-3; D is unresolved. This TCR came from a woman in her 70s with acute or convalescent COVID-19. Here the CDR3 reads CASSFDNSGNTIYF. For the CDR3, the DNA is TGTGCCAGCAGCTTCGACAACTCTGGAAACACCATATATTTT. Full variable domain (outside the CDR3, taken from reference TRBV5-4 and TRBJ1-3): ETGVTQSPTHLIKTRGQQVTLRCSSQSGHNTVSWYQQALGQGPQFIFQYYREEENGRGNFPPRFSGLQFPNYSSELNVNALELDDSALYLCASSFDNSGNTIYFGEGSWLTVV.